This T cell receptor (beta chain) derives from a study of cytomegalovirus exposure and HLA in healthy donors. Study-level results: In a later analysis, a genetic analysis reported fewer productive-TCR N-insertions in an Asian-associated ancestry cluster than the cohort average. A classifier reportedly called cytomegalovirus status with high sensitivity and specificity. Later examination showed HLA-associated TCR beta chains had greater clonal expansion than equally common others.

This CDR3 has 15 residues. From germline, CDR1 is MNHNY and CDR2 SVGAGI (reference sequence). V lost 5 bases, J lost 6 bases, and 9 bases stayed unmatched. PCR amplification relied on 60 Vbeta primers (plus 13 Jbeta primers). Per the original data handling: Later, 65 million to 85 million unique TCR beta chains were counted in an analysis, and roughly 11 million of them were shared. This table comes from immunoSEQ multiplex PCR, and its TCRdb copy is limited to in-frame clones, with some not included. V, J and clone size are taken as reported in that table, and D and trimming were inferred from the DNA itself. The sample carries around 99,000 clones, roughly 73% recorded once. The table lists this clone with a count of one. Antigen specificity is unknown.

V and J are TRBV6-6 and TRBJ1-4; 7 bases line up with TRBD1. Sequenced material: PBMCs. This TCR derives from a man aged 30-40 years in good health and CMV-seronegative. The CDR3 nucleotides read TGTGCCAGCAGTGACAGGGATGGAGGTGATGAAAAACTGTTTTTT. The encoded protein is CASSDRDGGDEKLFF.